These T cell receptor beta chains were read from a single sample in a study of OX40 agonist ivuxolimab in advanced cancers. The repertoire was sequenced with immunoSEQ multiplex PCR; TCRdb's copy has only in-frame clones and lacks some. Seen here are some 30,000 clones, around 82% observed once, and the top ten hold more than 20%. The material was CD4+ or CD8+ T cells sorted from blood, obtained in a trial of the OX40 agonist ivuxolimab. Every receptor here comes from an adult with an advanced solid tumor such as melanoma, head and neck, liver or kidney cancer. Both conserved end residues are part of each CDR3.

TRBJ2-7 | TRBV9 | CASSLGASSTPYEQYF
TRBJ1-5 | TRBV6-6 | CASRETGVRAPQHF
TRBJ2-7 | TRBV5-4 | CASSFWRGAYYEQYF
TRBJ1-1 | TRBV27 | CASSLPNTEAFF
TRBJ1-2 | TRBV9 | CASSFGQRYGYTF
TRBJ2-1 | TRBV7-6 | CASSLRGDNEQFF
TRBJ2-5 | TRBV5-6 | CASSSSGGQETQYF
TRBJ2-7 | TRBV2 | CASSSDRRDEQYF
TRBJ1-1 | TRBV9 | CASSDWDSQTSEAFF
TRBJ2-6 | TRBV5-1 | CASRGLAGDSGANVLTF